This T cell receptor beta chain was sequenced during a study of shared clonotypes between healthy human individuals. Broader study findings: Sampling covered blood only; tissue repertoires likely differ. Represented diversity (both genetic and exposure-history) was limited by the small number of donors. Between a handful of donors, naive CD4 clonotypes were shared at a level of approximately 5%.

In the case of this clone: The target antigen is unknown.

V was shortened by 2 bases and J by 14 bases, with 18 bases between the two germline ends. This CDR3 is built from 14 residues. The germline CDR1 and CDR2 sequences are MGHRA and YSYEKL. Running of the assay took place at deep level. Profiled with immunoSEQ multiplex PCR; TCRdb holds only in-frame clones, not every one. The sample holds roughly 2.6 million clones, more than 90% seen once. The specimen sequenced was naive CD4+ T cells sorted from blood. Subset meaning: CD45RA+ positively selected. The chain employs TRBV4-1 and TRBJ1-4, with a tentative D call TRBD1 (6 bases). The sequence was collected from a man younger than 35 in good health. The CDR3 reads CASSQLRGSLRLFF. The CDR3 DNA sequence: TGCGCCAGCAGCCAACTTAGGGGGTCCCTCCGGCTGTTTTTT.